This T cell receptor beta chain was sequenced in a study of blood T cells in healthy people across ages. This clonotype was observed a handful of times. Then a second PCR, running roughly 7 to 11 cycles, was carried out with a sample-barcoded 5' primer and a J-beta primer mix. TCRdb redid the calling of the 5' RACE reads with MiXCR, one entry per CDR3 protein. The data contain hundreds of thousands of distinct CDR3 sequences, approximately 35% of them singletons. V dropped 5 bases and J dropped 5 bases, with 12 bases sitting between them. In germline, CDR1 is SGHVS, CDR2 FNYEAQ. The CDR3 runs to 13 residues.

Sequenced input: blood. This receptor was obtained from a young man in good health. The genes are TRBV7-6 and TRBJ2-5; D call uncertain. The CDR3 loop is CASSRRARETQYF. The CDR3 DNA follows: TGTGCCAGCAGCAGAAGGGCTCGGGAGACCCAGTACTTC.